Below are 32 T cell receptor beta chains sequenced from a single sample in a study of OX40 agonist ivuxolimab in advanced cancers. Clones were sequenced by immunoSEQ multiplex PCR, and TCRdb holds only the in-frame ones, with some missing. Of more than 10,000 clones in the sample, 79% were seen once. The material sequenced was CD4+ or CD8+ T cells sorted from blood, taken in a trial of the OX40 agonist ivuxolimab. The receptors shown here come from an adult with an advanced solid tumor such as melanoma, head and neck, liver or kidney cancer.

This clone was seen just once. This chain links TRBV9 with TRBJ1-5, with D possibly TRBD1 on 5 matching bases. Germline-derived CDR1 and CDR2 are SGDLS and YYNGEE. The CDR3 has 18 residues. V lost 4 bases, J lost 2 bases, and 22 bases lay in between. The CDR3 here is CASSPGGSGPGGNQPQHF. The DNA for the CDR3 is TGTGCCAGCAGCCCAGGTGGTTCGGGACCCGGAGGCAATCAGCCCCAGCATTTT.

The chain is built from TRBV7-2 and TRBJ1-1; D gene uncertain. With 4 bases removed from V and 10 bases from J, the gap between germline ends came to 13 bases. CDR3 length: 12 amino acids. Germline loops: CDR1 SGHTA, CDR2 FQGNSA. The CDR3 coding sequence is TGTGCCAGCAGCTACATCCAGGTGGGAGCTTTCTTT. Translation gives CASSYIQVGAFF.

This chain joins TRBV7-3 and TRBJ1-1; D might be TRBD1 (5 bases). The CDR3 has 15 amino acids. Germline V gene lookup returns CDR1 SGHTA and CDR2 FQGTGA. The V end lost 5 bases, the J end lost 1 base, and 14 bases lay between the germline ends. The CDR3: CASSRGPRANTEAFF. Here the CDR3 DNA reads TGTGCCAGCAGCAGGGGACCCCGCGCGAACACTGAAGCTTTCTTT.

The rearrangement links TRBV28 to TRBJ1-5; TRBD1 agrees at 9 bases. The CDR3 is 17 amino acids. Losses at the gene ends were 6 bases for V and 0 bases for J; bases not matched to a gene: 9. Looked up from germline, CDR1 is MDHEN and CDR2 is SYDVKM. The CDR3 sequence is CASSEGGQGLSNQPQHF. In nucleotides, the CDR3 is TGTGCCAGCAGCGAAGGGGGACAGGGACTTAGCAATCAGCCCCAGCATTTT.

The V and J genes are TRBV4-2 and TRBJ2-1, with D perhaps TRBD2 (5 bases). The CDR3 sequence is 15 residues long. V was pared by 1 base and J by 9 bases, with 16 bases between. Germline V gives CDR1 LGHNA, CDR2 YNFKEQ. The CDR3 DNA sequence: TGTGCCAGCAGCCAAGTCTGGCGGGTACCCCCTGAGCAGTTCTTC. Translating gives CASSQVWRVPPEQFF.

The chain has TRBV9 and TRBJ1-2, with 8 positions matching TRBD1. Germline lookup yields CDR1 SGDLS and CDR2 YYNGEE. Losses at the gene ends were 3 bases for V and 5 bases for J; bases not matched to a gene: 3. The CDR3 loop spans 13 amino acids. CDR3 region: CASSAGDRYGYTF. The CDR3 nucleotides are TGTGCCAGCAGCGCGGGGGACAGGTATGGCTACACCTTC.

The rearrangement joins TRBV7-3 to TRBJ2-1; 13 nucleotides match TRBD2. With V trimmed by 4 bases and J by 7 bases, 7 bases remained unmatched. CDR3 size: 16 residues. CDR1 and CDR2 from the germline V gene are SGHTA and FQGTGA. CDR3 DNA: TGTGCCAGCAGCTCCCAGGGACTAGCGGGGTTTAATGAGCAGTTCTTC. As protein: CASSSQGLAGFNEQFF.

The gene calls are TRBV5-4 and TRBJ2-1; 8 bases are shared with TRBD2. CDR1 and CDR2 from the germline V gene are SGHNT and YYREEE (reference sequence). Trimming took 4 bases from V and 0 from J; bases not matched to a gene: 9. This CDR3 comprises 17 residues. Written as DNA, the CDR3 is TGTGCCAGCAGCGAAGGACTAGCACAGGACTCCTACAATGAGCAGTTCTTC. Its protein is CASSEGLAQDSYNEQFF.

The CDR3, as DNA: TGTGCCAGCACCACCGGGACAAACTACACCTTC. It codes for CASTTGTNYTF. The gene calls are TRBV6-6 and TRBJ1-2; D may be TRBD1 (6 bases). Trimming left V 7 bases short and J 10 bases short, with 13 bases between. The CDR3 consists of 11 residues. The germline V gene encodes CDR1 MNHNY and CDR2 SVGAGI (reference sequence).

This chain connects TRBV10-3 to TRBJ1-5, with D unclear. V shed 0 bases and J shed 6 bases, with 12 bases lying between them. Germline V lookup: CDR1 ENHRY, CDR2 SYGVKD. CDR3 length equals 15 residues. In nucleotides, the CDR3 is TGTGCCATCAGTGAGTCAACCGGGAGGGTTCAGCCCCAGCATTTT. It is translated as CAISESTGRVQPQHF.

This clone was seen more than once but under ten times. This sequence joins TRBV7-3 and TRBJ2-6; D is undetermined. The CDR3 has 15 residues. Per the germline V gene, CDR1 is SGHTA and CDR2 is FQGTGA. V was shortened by 2 bases and J by 4 bases, with 9 bases between the two germline ends. The CDR3 coding sequence is TGTGCCAGCAGCTTATTGGCAGCGGGGGCCAACGTCCTGACTTTC. Translated: CASSLLAAGANVLTF.

The V gene is TRBV19, the J gene TRBJ2-7, with 7 bases aligning to TRBD1. Germline V lookup: CDR1 LNHDA, CDR2 SQIVND (reference sequence). The CDR3 consists of 15 residues. V gave up 2 bases and J gave up 1 base; unmatched junction bases: 5. CDR3 region: CASSITTGLSYEQYF. The CDR3 nucleotides are TGTGCCAGTAGTATAACGACAGGGCTGTCCTACGAGCAGTACTTC.

There are a few counts of this clone. The chain uses TRBV6-1 and TRBJ1-1, with a possible D match to TRBD1 (6 bases). Germline values: CDR1 MNHNS, CDR2 SASEGT. The CDR3 has 11 residues. The V gene lost 6 bases and the J gene lost 8 bases, with 10 bases spanning the gap. The CDR3 reads CASRWGAEAFF. The CDR3 nucleotides read TGTGCCAGCAGGTGGGGGGCGGAAGCTTTCTTT.

The rearrangement uses TRBV4-2 and TRBJ2-7; either TRBD1 or TRBD2 may fit D (5 bases each). The CDR3 has 14 amino acids. V lost 5 bases and J 2 bases, leaving 13 bases between the germline ends. Germline loops: CDR1 LGHNA, CDR2 YNFKEQ. The CDR3 protein is CASSLRGDPYEQYF. The CDR3 bases are TGTGCCAGCAGCTTAAGAGGGGACCCCTACGAGCAGTACTTC.

The chain couples TRBV15 to TRBJ2-5; tentatively, D is TRBD1 (5 bases). Trimming removed 0 bases at V and 0 bases at J, with 20 bases between. CDR3 length equals 19 residues. Germline assignment: CDR1 LNHNV and CDR2 YYDKDF (reference sequence). CDR3 sequence reads: CATSREGVRAGWDQETQYF. In DNA form, the CDR3 reads TGTGCCACCAGCAGAGAAGGGGTCAGGGCTGGGTGGGACCAAGAGACCCAGTACTTC.

V is TRBV2 and J is TRBJ1-4; no clear D gene. This CDR3 is built from 13 residues. Germline V gene data show CDR1 as SNHLY and CDR2 as FYNNEI. Between the trimmed V and J ends, which lost 6 bases and 8 bases, there was a span of 13 bases. The CDR3 protein is CASSEQPKEKLFF. CDR3 DNA sequence: TGTGCCAGCAGCGAACAGCCCAAGGAAAAACTGTTTTTT.

The chain combines TRBV11-3 with TRBJ2-5; D is unresolved. CDR3 size: 11 residues. V gave up 5 bases and J gave up 1 base, with 2 bases separating them. Germline assignment: CDR1 SGHNT and CDR2 YENEEA. As DNA, the CDR3 is TGTGCCAGCAGCGCCCAAGAGACCCAGTACTTC. As protein: CASSAQETQYF.

V is TRBV7-9 and J is TRBJ1-1, with unresolved D. CDR3 length equals 15 residues. Looked up from germline, CDR1 is SEHNR and CDR2 is FQNEAQ (reference sequence). V was trimmed by 2 bases and J by 8 bases, leaving 18 bases between them. CDR3 in amino acids: CASSLTVSRKLEAFF. The CDR3 nucleotides are TGTGCCAGCAGCTTAACCGTGAGTCGGAAACTGGAAGCTTTCTTT.

The chain combines TRBV28 with TRBJ1-1; D gene unclear. V was cut by 5 bases and J by 2 bases, with 12 bases left in between. Germline V lookup: CDR1 MDHEN, CDR2 SYDVKM. The CDR3 loop spans 14 amino acids. The CDR3: CASSPRTANTEAFF. The CDR3 nucleotides read TGTGCCAGCAGTCCCCGGACGGCCAACACTGAAGCTTTCTTT.

The gene calls are TRBV27 and TRBJ2-7; a weak D match, TRBD2 (5 bases). V lost 5 bases, J lost 2 bases, and 13 bases lay in between. This CDR3 is 14 amino acids long. CDR1 and CDR2 from the germline V gene are MNHEY and SMNVEV (reference sequence). CDR3 DNA: TGTGCCAGCAGTGATACAGCCGGGGCCTACGAGCAGTACTTC. This codes for CASSDTAGAYEQYF.

This rearrangement joins TRBV30 to TRBJ2-7; D possibly corresponds to TRBD2 (6 bases). The CDR3 loop spans 13 amino acids. CDR1 and CDR2 (germline): GTSNPN, SVGIG (reference sequence). V lost 0 bases and J lost 6, with 12 bases in between. CDR3 in DNA: TGTGCCTGGAGTGTCGGAGGGTTGGGCGAGCAGTACTTC. Protein: CAWSVGGLGEQYF. Full variable domain (missing parts from reference TRBV30 and TRBJ2-7): SQTIHQWPATLVQPVGSPLSLECTVEGTSNPNLYWYRQAAGRGLQLLFYSVGIGQISSEVPQNLSASRPQDRQFILSSKKLLLSDSGFYLCAWSVGGLGEQYFGPGTRLTVT.

The chain has TRBV28 and TRBJ1-6, with 10 nucleotides matching TRBD1. Germline CDR1 MDHEN, CDR2 SYDVKM. The trim removed 3 bases at V and 7 bases at J, leaving 3 bases unmatched. The CDR3 spans 15 residues. The CDR3 nucleotides read TGTGCCAGCAGTTTGGGGGACAGGGGCAATTCACCCCTCCACTTT. Translation gives CASSLGDRGNSPLHF.

This chain uses TRBV19 with TRBJ1-2; 7 positions agree with TRBD1. Trimming cost V 3 bases and J 4 bases; bases outside gene matches: 5. The germline gives CDR1 LNHDA, CDR2 SQIVND (reference sequence). The CDR3 consists of 14 residues. The CDR3 spells CASSIGQDSYGYTF. The CDR3 DNA reads TGTGCCAGTAGTATTGGACAGGATAGCTATGGCTACACCTTC. The full variable domain, its missing parts supplied by reference TRBV19 and TRBJ1-2, is DGGITQSPKYLFRKEGQNVTLSCEQNLNHDAMYWYRQDPGQGLRLIYYSQIVNDFQKGDIAEGYSVSREKKESFPLTVTSAQKNPTAFYLCASSIGQDSYGYTFGSGTRLTVV.

This clone was found a few times. The chain combines TRBV9 with TRBJ1-1; D gene uncertain. This CDR3 has 14 amino acids. V was cut by 0 bases and J by 0 bases, with 6 bases left in between. Germline loops: CDR1 SGDLS, CDR2 YYNGEE. CDR3 bases: TGTGCCAGCAGCGTAGGTCAGATGAACACTGAAGCTTTCTTT. Protein sequence: CASSVGQMNTEAFF.

The chain links TRBV28 to TRBJ1-5, with 10 nucleotides matching TRBD1. With V trimmed by 6 bases and J by 2 bases, 7 bases remained unmatched. The CDR3 spans 16 residues. Looked up from germline, CDR1 is MDHEN and CDR2 is SYDVKM. CDR3 DNA sequence: TGTGCCAGCAGGACAACTGGGACAGGGGGCAATCAGCCCCAGCATTTT. It translates to CASRTTGTGGNQPQHF. Using reference TRBV28 and TRBJ1-5 for the parts outside the CDR3, the full variable domain is DVKVTQSSRYLVKRTGEKVFLECVQDMDHENMFWYRQDPGLGLRLIYFSYDVKMKEKGDIPEGYSVSREKKERFSLILESASTNQTSMYLCASRTTGTGGNQPQHFGDGTRLSIL.

The chain couples TRBV4-3 to TRBJ1-2; D gene unclear. V lost 3 bases to trimming and J lost 6 bases, with 14 bases between them. The CDR3 contains 14 residues. Germline V CDR1 and CDR2: LGHNA, YSLEER. As DNA, the CDR3 is TGCGCCAGCAGCCATGGGAGGCCTGCGGATGGCTACACCTTC. Translating gives CASSHGRPADGYTF.

CDR3: CASSDGLATDTQYF. CDR3 bases: TGTGCCAGCAGTGACGGACTAGCCACAGATACGCAGTATTTT. The chain carries TRBV6-4 and TRBJ2-3, with 8 nucleotides matching TRBD2. With V trimmed by 2 bases and J by 2 bases, 0 bases remained unmatched. The CDR3 is 14 residues long. The germline V gene has CDR1 MRHNA and CDR2 SNTAGT.

This clone was seen just once. The V gene is TRBV30, the J gene TRBJ2-7; D might be TRBD2 (6 bases). Germline CDR1 is GTSNPN and CDR2 is SVGIG (reference sequence). V lost 4 bases to trimming and J lost 7 bases, with 17 bases between them. The CDR3 runs to 13 residues. The CDR3 DNA reads as TGTGCCTGGACCCCGGCGGGAATAGGGGAGCAGTACTTC. Translation gives CAWTPAGIGEQYF.

Only a few counts were recorded for this clone. The chain recombines TRBV7-8 with TRBJ2-1; 11 positions agree with TRBD1. V dropped 1 base and J dropped 0; count of bases not matched to a gene: 5. Looked up from germline, CDR1 is SGHVS and CDR2 is FQNEAQ. The CDR3 runs 18 residues. CDR3 region: CASSLVFGTGGSYNEQFF. The CDR3 DNA reads TGTGCCAGCAGCTTAGTCTTCGGGACAGGGGGCTCCTACAATGAGCAGTTCTTC.

J is TRBJ2-1 and V is TRBV7-3; D tentatively fits TRBD1 or TRBD2 (6 bases each). V was trimmed by 4 bases and J by 9 bases, leaving 10 bases between them. Germline assignment: CDR1 SGHTA and CDR2 FQGTGA. CDR3 length: 12 amino acids. The CDR3 protein is CASSSQGGEQFF. The CDR3 DNA is TGTGCCAGCAGCTCACAGGGAGGTGAGCAGTTCTTC.

This clone was found a few times. The chain recombines TRBV4-2 with TRBJ1-5, with D possibly TRBD1 on 6 matching bases. This CDR3 contains 17 residues. Looked up from germline, CDR1 is LGHNA and CDR2 is YNFKEQ. V lost 0 bases and J 7 bases, leaving 19 bases between the germline ends. The CDR3 here is CASSQENDAGEIQPQHF. The CDR3 DNA sequence: TGTGCCAGCAGCCAAGAGAATGACGCAGGGGAGATACAGCCCCAGCATTTT.

This clone was seen a handful of times. This rearrangement joins TRBV11-3 to TRBJ2-2; 13 positions match TRBD2. J was trimmed by 4 bases and V by 5 bases; bases with no gene match: 4. This CDR3 region has 16 residues. CDR1 and CDR2 from the germline V gene are SGHNT and YENEEA. CDR3 DNA sequence: TGTGCCAGCAGCCCCGGACTAGCGGGGGCCACCGGGGAGCTGTTTTTT. It encodes CASSPGLAGATGELFF.